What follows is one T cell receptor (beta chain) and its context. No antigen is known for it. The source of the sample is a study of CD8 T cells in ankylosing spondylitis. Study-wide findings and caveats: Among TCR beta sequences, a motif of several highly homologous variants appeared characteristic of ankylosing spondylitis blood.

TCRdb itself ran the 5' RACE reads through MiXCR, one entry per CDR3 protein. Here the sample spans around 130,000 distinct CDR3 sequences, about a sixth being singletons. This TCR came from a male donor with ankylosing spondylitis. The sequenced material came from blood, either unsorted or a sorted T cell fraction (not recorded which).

Here the CDR3 reads CSASYRTERAYNEQFF. As DNA, the CDR3 is TGCAGTGCTAGCTACAGGACAGAGAGAGCCTACAATGAGCAGTTCTTC. The chain couples TRBV20-1 to TRBJ2-1, with D possibly matching TRBD1 (6 bases). The V end lost 3 bases, the J end lost 2 bases, and 17 bases lay between the germline ends. The CDR3 consists of 16 residues. Germline V gene sequence: CDR1 DFQATT, CDR2 SNEGSKA (reference sequence).